What follows are 8 T cell receptor beta chains derived from one specimen sequenced in a study of T cell responses to AZD1222 COVID-19 vaccine. Assay: immunoSEQ multiplex PCR; the TCRdb copy retains only in-frame clones and omits some. The repertoire holds about 110,000 clones, with 81% as singletons. The sample in question was peripheral blood, obtained on day 0 of AZD1222 vaccination. All receptors derive from an adult in good health.

Only one count was recorded for this clone. The CDR3 sequence: CASSLQGGNHGYTF. The DNA for the CDR3 is TGTGCCAGCAGCTTACAAGGGGGGAACCATGGCTACACCTTC. The chain has TRBV7-9 and TRBJ1-2; the D gene is possibly TRBD1 (6 bases). Trimming left V 2 bases short and J 6 bases short, with 13 bases between. Per the germline V gene, CDR1 is SEHNR and CDR2 is FQNEAQ (reference sequence). The CDR3 is 14 residues long.

This clone has just a few counts. J is TRBJ1-6 and V is TRBV13; D gene uncertain. This CDR3 is built from 14 residues. CDR1 is PRHDT, CDR2 FYEKMQ, per germline (reference sequence). V gave up 0 bases and J gave up 10 bases, with 10 bases separating them. The CDR3 region has the DNA TGTGCCAGCAGCTTAGGCCCCTTGGGCTCACCCCTCCACTTT. Amino acids: CASSLGPLGSPLHF.

This sequence joins TRBV19 and TRBJ1-5; 7 bases are shared with TRBD1. The CDR3 consists of 14 residues. Losses at the gene ends were 3 bases for V and 6 bases for J; bases not matched to a gene: 5. Germline V gene sequence: CDR1 LNHDA, CDR2 SQIVND (reference sequence). The CDR3 spells CASSMKGGGQPQHF. The CDR3 DNA follows: TGTGCCAGTAGTATGAAAGGGGGCGGTCAGCCCCAGCATTTT.

V is TRBV28 and J is TRBJ1-3; TRBD1 agrees at 11 bases. CDR1 is MDHEN, CDR2 SYDVKM, per germline. This CDR3 is built from 16 residues. The V gene end was trimmed by 3 bases and the J gene end by 2 bases; junction bases not matched to a gene: 3. CDR3 amino acids: CASSFSGQGAGNTIYF. The CDR3 region has the DNA TGTGCCAGCAGTTTTTCGGGACAGGGGGCTGGAAACACCATATATTTT.

This sequence joins TRBV7-2 and TRBJ2-3, with a possible D match to TRBD2 (6 bases). The ends were cut back, 5 bases at V and 3 bases at J, with 12 bases in the middle. Germline lookup yields CDR1 SGHTA and CDR2 FQGNSA. The CDR3 loop spans 14 amino acids. The CDR3 coding sequence is TGTGCCAGCAGCCGCGTCGGGGGAACAGATACGCAGTATTTT. This encodes CASSRVGGTDTQYF.

This chain uses TRBV15 with TRBJ2-7, with D perhaps assigned TRBD1 or TRBD2 (6 bases each). V gave up 6 bases and J gave up 6 bases, with 21 bases separating them. CDR1 is LNHNV and CDR2 is YYDKDF in the germline V gene (reference sequence). This CDR3 is built from 15 residues. The CDR3 DNA follows: TGTGCCACCAGAGAGGGAGGTGCAGGGGTGGGCGAGCAGTACTTC. Translating it yields CATREGGAGVGEQYF.

A few counts support this clone. The chain uses TRBV30 and TRBJ1-1; D gene unclear. Germline lookup yields CDR1 GTSNPN and CDR2 SVGIG (reference sequence). The CDR3 consists of 12 residues. V shed 2 bases and J shed 4 bases, with 8 bases lying between them. The CDR3 DNA follows: TGTGCCTGGAGTCCCGTGGGCACTGAAGCTTTCTTT. The encoded protein is CAWSPVGTEAFF.

The chain uses TRBV6-4 and TRBJ2-5, with D uncertain. Trimming pared 2 bases from V and 4 bases from J, leaving 8 bases between. The CDR3 is 13 residues long. Looked up from germline, CDR1 is MRHNA and CDR2 is SNTAGT. The DNA of the CDR3 is TGTGCCAGCAGTGACGCTTGGGGAGAGACCCAGTACTTC. Translating it yields CASSDAWGETQYF.